The present T cell receptor (beta chain) was sequenced within a study of tumor-infiltrating lymphocytes in localized non-small cell lung cancer. Study background: Several tumor histologies, both smoking statuses, and some post-neoadjuvant chemotherapy samples were included. Study outcomes and limitations: No link was found between tumor T-cell fraction and recurrence-free survival.

Germline-derived CDR1 and CDR2 are SGHDT and YYEEEE. The CDR3 runs to 13 residues. The V and J ends lost 4 bases and 1 base respectively, with 9 bases between them. The table came from immunoSEQ multiplex PCR; TCRdb's copy has only in-frame clones and leaves some out. This table has under 20,000 clones, about three quarters appearing once. Details on this clone: Antigen specificity is unknown.

Source material: lung tumor tissue. This TCR derives from a human donor with non-small cell lung cancer. The V and J genes are TRBV5-6 and TRBJ2-7, with D maybe TRBD2 (5 bases). This CDR3 is CASSHGGSYEQYF. The CDR3 DNA reads TGTGCCAGCAGCCACGGCGGGTCCTACGAGCAGTACTTC.